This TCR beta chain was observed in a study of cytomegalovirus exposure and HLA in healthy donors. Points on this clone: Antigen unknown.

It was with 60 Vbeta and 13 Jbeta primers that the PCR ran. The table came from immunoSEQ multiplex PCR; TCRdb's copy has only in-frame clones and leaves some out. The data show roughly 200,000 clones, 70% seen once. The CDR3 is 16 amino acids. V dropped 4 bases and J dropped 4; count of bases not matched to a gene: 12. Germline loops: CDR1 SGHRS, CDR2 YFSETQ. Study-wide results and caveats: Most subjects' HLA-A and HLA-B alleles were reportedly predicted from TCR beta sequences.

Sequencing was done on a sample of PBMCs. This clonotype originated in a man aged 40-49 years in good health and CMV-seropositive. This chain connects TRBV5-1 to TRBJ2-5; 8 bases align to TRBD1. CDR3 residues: CASSLQGGIILETQYF. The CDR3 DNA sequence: TGCGCCAGCAGCCTACAGGGGGGTATCATTTTAGAGACCCAGTACTTC.